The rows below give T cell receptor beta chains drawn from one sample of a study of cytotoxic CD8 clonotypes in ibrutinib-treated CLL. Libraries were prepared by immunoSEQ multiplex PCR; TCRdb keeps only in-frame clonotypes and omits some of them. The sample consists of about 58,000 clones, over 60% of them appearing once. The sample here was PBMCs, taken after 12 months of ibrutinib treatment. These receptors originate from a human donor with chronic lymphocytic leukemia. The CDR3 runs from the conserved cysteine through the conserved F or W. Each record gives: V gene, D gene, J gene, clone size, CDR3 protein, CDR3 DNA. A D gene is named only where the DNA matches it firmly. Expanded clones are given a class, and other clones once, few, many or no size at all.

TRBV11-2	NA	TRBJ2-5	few	CASSLGSGKGETQYF	TGTGCCAGCAGCTTAGGTAGTGGAAAGGGAGAGACCCAGTACTTC
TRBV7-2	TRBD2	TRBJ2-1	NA	CASSYQAGFYNEQFF	TGTGCCAGCAGCTACCAAGCGGGATTCTACAATGAGCAGTTCTTC
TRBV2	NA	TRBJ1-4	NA	CASSERRLRFEKLFF	TGTGCCAGCAGTGAAAGGAGGCTGAGGTTTGAAAAACTGTTTTTT
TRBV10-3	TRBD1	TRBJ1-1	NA	CAISQGGLVNTEAFF	TGTGCCATCTCTCAGGGGGGCCTTGTGAACACTGAAGCTTTCTTT
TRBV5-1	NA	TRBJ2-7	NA	CASSLEGGSEQYF	TGCGCCAGCAGCTTGGAGGGGGGCAGCGAGCAGTACTTC
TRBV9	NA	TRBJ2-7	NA	CASSVGAGSYEQYF	TGTGCCAGCAGCGTAGGAGCTGGTTCCTACGAGCAGTACTTC
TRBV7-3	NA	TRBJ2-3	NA	CASSLDPQDTQYF	TGTGCCAGCAGCTTGGACCCCCAAGATACGCAGTATTTT
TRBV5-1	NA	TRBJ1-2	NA	CASSFGGSRDYGYTF	TGCGCCAGCAGCTTTGGGGGGAGTCGGGACTATGGCTACACCTTC
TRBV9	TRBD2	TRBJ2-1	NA	CASSVAAGDGEQFF	TGTGCCAGCAGCGTAGCAGCGGGAGATGGTGAGCAGTTCTTC
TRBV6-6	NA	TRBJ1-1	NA	CASRIRKNTEAFF	TGTGCCAGCAGGATCAGGAAGAACACTGAAGCTTTCTTT
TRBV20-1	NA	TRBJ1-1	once	CSASGGTEAFF	TGCAGTGCTTCGGGGGGTACTGAAGCTTTCTTT
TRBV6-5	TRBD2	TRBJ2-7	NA	CASSYGGGRVGEQYF	TGTGCCAGCAGTTACGGGGGTGGGAGGGTTGGCGAGCAGTACTTC
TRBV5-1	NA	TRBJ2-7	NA	CASSLGTFSYEQYF	TGCGCCAGCAGCTTGGGAACATTTTCCTACGAGCAGTACTTC
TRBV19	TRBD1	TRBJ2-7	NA	CASSKGQYYEQYF	TGTGCCAGTAGTAAGGGACAGTACTACGAGCAGTACTTC
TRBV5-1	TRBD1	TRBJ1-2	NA	CASSPNQGAGYGYTF	TGCGCCAGCAGCCCAAATCAGGGGGCGGGCTATGGCTACACCTTC
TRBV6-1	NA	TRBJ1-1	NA	CASITTRNTEAFF	TGTGCCAGCATTACTACACGGAACACTGAAGCTTTCTTT
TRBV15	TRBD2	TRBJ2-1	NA	CATSRELAGNEQFF	TGTGCCACCAGCAGAGAACTAGCGGGAAATGAGCAGTTCTTC
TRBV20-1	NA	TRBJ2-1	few	CSGERYNEQFF	TGCAGTGGAGAGCGGTACAATGAGCAGTTCTTC
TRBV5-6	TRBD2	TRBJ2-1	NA	CASSLASILAGYLNEQFF	TGTGCCAGCAGCTTGGCATCTATACTAGCGGGATACCTCAATGAGCAGTTCTTC
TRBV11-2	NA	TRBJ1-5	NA	CASSLAGRGEPQHF	TGTGCCAGCAGCCTCGCGGGGAGAGGGGAGCCCCAGCATTTT
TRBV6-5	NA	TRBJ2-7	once	CASSYSEGNYEQYF	TGTGCCAGCAGTTACTCGGAGGGGAACTACGAGCAGTACTTC
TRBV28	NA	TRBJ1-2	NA	CASRKDSAQGYTF	TGTGCCAGCAGAAAAGACAGTGCTCAGGGCTACACCTTC
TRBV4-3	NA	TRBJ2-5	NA	CASSPTPRGRGETQYF	TGCGCCAGCAGCCCCACCCCTAGGGGAAGGGGAGAGACCCAGTACTTC
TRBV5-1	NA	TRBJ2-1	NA	CASSRDGGGYNEQFF	TGCGCCAGCAGCCGCGATGGAGGGGGGTACAATGAGCAGTTCTTC
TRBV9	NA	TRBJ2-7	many	CASSVRGDNPYEQYF	TGTGCCAGCAGCGTGAGAGGGGACAATCCTTACGAGCAGTACTTC
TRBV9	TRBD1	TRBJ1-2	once	CASSKDRGYGYTF	TGTGCCAGCAGCAAAGACAGGGGGTATGGCTACACCTTC
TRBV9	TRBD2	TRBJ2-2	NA	CASTKLAGAGELFF	TGTGCCAGCACAAAGCTAGCGGGAGCCGGGGAGCTGTTTTTT
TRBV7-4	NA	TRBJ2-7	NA	CASSGKVVRKRVNEQYF	TGTGCCAGCAGCGGTAAGGTGGTACGGAAAAGGGTGAACGAGCAGTACTTC
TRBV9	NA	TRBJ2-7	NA	CASSVGMGPYEQYF	TGTGCCAGCAGCGTAGGGATGGGTCCCTACGAGCAGTACTTC
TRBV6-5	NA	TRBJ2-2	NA	CASRQATNTGELFF	TGTGCCAGCAGGCAGGCAACGAACACCGGGGAGCTGTTTTTT
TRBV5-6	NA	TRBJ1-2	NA	CASSLGGYIYGYTF	TGTGCCAGCAGCTTGGGGGGATATATCTATGGCTACACCTTC
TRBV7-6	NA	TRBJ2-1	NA	CASSVIEGGEQFF	TGTGCCAGCAGCGTGATCGAGGGTGGGGAGCAGTTCTTC
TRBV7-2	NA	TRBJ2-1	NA	CASSLAASVKDEQFF	TGTGCCAGCAGCTTAGCGGCTAGCGTAAAGGATGAGCAGTTCTTC
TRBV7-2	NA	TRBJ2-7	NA	CASSRNPSSYEQYF	TGTGCCAGCAGCCGAAACCCGTCCTCCTACGAGCAGTACTTC
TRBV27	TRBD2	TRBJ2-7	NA	CASSLRTSGSGEQYF	TGTGCCAGCAGTTTGAGGACTAGCGGGAGTGGTGAGCAGTACTTC
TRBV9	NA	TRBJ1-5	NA	CASGMGPYSNQPQHF	TGTGCCAGCGGTATGGGCCCGTATAGCAATCAGCCCCAGCATTTT
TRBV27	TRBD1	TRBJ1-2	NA	CASSIFGTGENGYTF	TGTGCCAGCAGTATCTTCGGGACAGGGGAAAATGGCTACACCTTC
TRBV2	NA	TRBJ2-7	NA	CASSGKGPSYEQYF	TGTGCCAGCAGTGGTAAGGGCCCTTCCTACGAGCAGTACTTC
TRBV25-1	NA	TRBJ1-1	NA	CASSEGWQLNTEAFF	TGTGCCAGCAGTGAAGGGTGGCAGTTGAACACTGAAGCTTTCTTT
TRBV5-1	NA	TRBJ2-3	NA	CASSPPGDWSTDTQYF	TGCGCCAGCAGCCCCCCTGGGGATTGGAGCACAGATACGCAGTATTTT
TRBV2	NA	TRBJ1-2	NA	CAWTDTTLYGYTF	TGTGCCTGGACCGACACCACCTTATATGGCTACACCTTC
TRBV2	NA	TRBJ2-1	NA	CASSEPQGSYNEQFF	TGTGCCAGCAGTGAACCCCAGGGCTCCTACAATGAGCAGTTCTTC
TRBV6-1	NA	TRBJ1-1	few	CASSELVGAGTEAFF	TGTGCCAGCAGTGAACTGGTGGGGGCAGGGACTGAAGCTTTCTTT
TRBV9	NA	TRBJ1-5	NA	CASSVGQGWQPQHF	TGTGCCAGCAGCGTAGGGCAGGGTTGGCAGCCCCAGCATTTT
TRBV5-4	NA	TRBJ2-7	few	CASSLPGRRSYEQYF	TGTGCCAGCAGCTTGCCCGGCCGCCGATCCTACGAGCAGTACTTC
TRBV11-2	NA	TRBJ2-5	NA	CASSLAEETQYF	TGTGCCAGCAGCTTAGCAGAGGAGACCCAGTACTTC
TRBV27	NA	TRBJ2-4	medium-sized	CASSSPPGHIQYF	TGTGCCAGCAGTTCCCCCCCGGGACACATTCAGTACTTC
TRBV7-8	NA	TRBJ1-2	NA	CASSDRDPNYGYTF	TGTGCCAGCAGCGACCGAGACCCTAACTATGGCTACACCTTC
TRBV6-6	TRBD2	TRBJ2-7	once	CASSPSIGGSGYF	TGTGCCAGCAGTCCCTCGATCGGCGGGAGCGGGTACTTC
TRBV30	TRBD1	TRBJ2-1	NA	CACKQGLLLGEQFF	TGTGCCTGCAAACAGGGGCTACTGCTAGGAGAGCAGTTCTTC
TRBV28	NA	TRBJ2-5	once	CASRSGGGRETQYF	TGTGCCAGCAGGTCAGGGGGAGGACGGGAGACCCAGTACTTC
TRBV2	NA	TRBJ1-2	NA	CASSEDAGNGYTF	TGTGCCAGCAGTGAAGATGCGGGTAATGGCTACACCTTC